This T cell receptor (beta chain) was captured by sequencing in a study of beta chain features in type 1 diabetes. What was sequenced were expressed TCRB transcripts, since all of the isolated RNA had been reverse transcribed. TCRdb's copy holds only in-frame clones and misses some; the assay was immunoSEQ multiplex PCR. The repertoire holds approximately 60,000 clones, with around 56% as singletons. This clone was counted only a few times. Its target is unknown. Once sorted, every population was more than 98% pure. Study results and caveats: Type 1 diabetes patients showed fewer insertions and more deletions at VDJ junctions. The study found moderately but significantly shorter TCRB CDR3s in all four CD4+ subsets of Type 1 diabetes patients.

Sample: Tregs from blood. This sequence was found in a woman aged 40-49 years with type 1 diabetes.

DNA for the CDR3: TGTGCCAGCATGGAGCTAGCGTCCCCCTACGAGCAGTACTTC. Protein sequence: CASMELASPYEQYF. The chain employs TRBV28 and TRBJ2-7; perhaps TRBD2 as D (6 bases). CDR3 length equals 14 residues. Germline assignment: CDR1 MDHEN and CDR2 SYDVKM. Trimming took 7 bases from V and 2 from J, leaving 15 bases between them. The full variable domain, with the rest looked up from reference TRBV28 and TRBJ2-7, is DVKVTQSSRYLVKRTGEKVFLECVQDMDHENMFWYRQDPGLGLRLIYFSYDVKMKEKGDIPEGYSVSREKKERFSLILESASTNQTSMYLCASMELASPYEQYFGPGTRLTVT.